These 2 T cell receptor beta chains were sequenced from one sample in a study of vaccination effects on CD4 cells after COVID-19. Before any sequencing was done, the ViraFEST assay used viral peptide pools to expand antigen-specific CD4+ T cells. The culture ran for around ten days before CD4+ T cells were isolated. These receptors have no identified antigens. Profiling relied on immunoSEQ multiplex PCR, and the TCRdb table lists in-frame clones only, not all of them. Here the sample spans about 79,000 clones, roughly 74% being singletons. Source: CD4+ T cells from PBMCs cultured with HCoV-229E spike peptides, taken before COVID-19 vaccination. All receptors come from a human donor who received a COVID-19 vaccine.

The chain is built from TRBV7-3 and TRBJ2-5; D is undetermined. There are 13 residues in the CDR3. The germline gives CDR1 SGHTA, CDR2 FQGTGA. Between the trimmed V and J ends, which lost 2 bases and 4 bases, there was a span of 8 bases. CDR3: CASSLYPAETQYF. CDR3 DNA sequence: TGTGCCAGCAGCTTATACCCGGCAGAGACCCAGTACTTC.

This clone was counted only a few times. The rearrangement uses TRBV30 and TRBJ1-5; D gene uncertain. Germline lookup yields CDR1 GTSNPN and CDR2 SVGIG (reference sequence). The CDR3 loop spans 12 amino acids. V lost 1 base to trimming and J lost 2 bases, with 3 bases between them. CDR3 in amino acids: CAWSGRNQPQHF. The CDR3 bases are TGTGCCTGGAGTGGACGCAATCAGCCCCAGCATTTT.